The clone carrying this TCR beta chain was observed at least ten times. Its matching antigen is unknown. Only patients with CD8+CD57+ cell expansion on flow cytometry were chosen for sequencing. Each patient had severe acquired aplastic anemia. Blood samples were obtained from patients who had received no prior therapy. The use of genomic DNA as template underpinned the TCR beta VDJ and CDR3 profiling. TCRdb analysed the reads with MiXCR anew, one entry per CDR3 protein. The sample records about 180,000 distinct CDR3 sequences, about 45% being singletons. This record belongs to a study of CD8+CD57+ T cells in acquired aplastic anemia. In the study overall: Mean DNA quantity obtained from sorted CD4+ and CD8+ cells was around 2.9 ug. Whole-study results and caveats: Both patients and controls carried the same twenty-nine CD8+ CDR3 sequences.

Per the germline V gene, CDR1 is LGHNA and CDR2 is YNFKEQ. The CDR3 consists of 14 residues. Trimming removed 2 bases from V and 5 bases from J, with 12 bases in between. The sample taken for sequencing was sorted CD4+, CD8+, or CD8+CD57+ T cells (not recorded which) from PBMCs. The sequence was obtained from a human donor with aplastic anemia. J is TRBJ1-1 and V is TRBV4-2; D unclear. In DNA, the CDR3 is TGTGCCAGCAGCCAAAGGGTCTTGGGAACTGAAGCTTTCTTT. Encoded protein: CASSQRVLGTEAFF.